In this sample, the clone carrying this T cell receptor (beta chain) turned up once. Its matching antigen is unknown. It was RNA transcripts that yielded the amplified TCR beta CDR3 regions. With the HTBI primer set, the TCR CDR3 went through a first round of RT-PCR. TCRdb itself ran the multiplex PCR reads through MiXCR, one entry per CDR3 protein. Here the sample spans about 250,000 distinct CDR3 sequences, around 20% being singletons. The sample is drawn from a study of T cells in Graves' hyperthyroidism and ophthalmopathy. Study-level background: Once the initial diagnosis was made, peripheral blood was obtained before any treatment.

With 7 bases clipped from V and 5 bases from J, the junction kept 12 bases outside the gene matches. The CDR3 sequence is 15 residues long. CDR1 is SNHLY and CDR2 is FYNNEI in the germline V gene. Overall study findings and caveats: Most thyroid clonotypes that were expanded above 0.001 also turned up in blood.

The sample consisted of blood. The rearrangement joins TRBV2 to TRBJ2-7; 9 bases line up with TRBD1. This TCR came from a man in his thirties or forties with Graves' ophthalmopathy. The CDR3 is CASTRTGVLADEQYF. The CDR3 DNA is TGTGCCAGCACCCGGACAGGGGTTTTAGCGGACGAGCAGTACTTC.